This entry is about one TCR beta chain. The library put unique molecular identifiers onto individual cDNA molecules. TCRdb re-called the RACE reads with MiXCR, one entry per CDR3 protein. The profile covers roughly 380,000 distinct CDR3 sequences, with 5.1% appearing a single time and just over 2.5% taken by the ten largest. The germline V gene encodes CDR1 MNHEY and CDR2 SMNVEV (reference sequence). V lost 8 bases and J lost 7, with 27 bases in between. The CDR3 consists of 18 residues. Time point given: pre-sensitization, week 0. Regarding treatment: therapeutic diphenylcyclopropenone sensitization with weekly scalp DPC. Donors were 18 to 70-year-old alopecia patients suitable for DPC. RNA extraction used unfractionated whole blood as the source of total RNA. This entry comes from a study of human T cells and chemical hapten exposure.

Sequencing used whole blood, obtained in connection with sensitization to the hapten diphenylcyclopropenone (DPC). The TCR originated in a woman between 50 and 59 years old with alopecia areata. Some clones in this sample may be carry-over from other donors' samples. V usage is TRBV27 and J usage is TRBJ1-6, with a tentative D call TRBD1 (5 bases). CDR3 sequence (DNA): TGTGCCAGCTCCCAGAGGGGTCCCCAACGCCTCAGGAATTCACCCCTCCACTTT. Its translation is CASSQRGPQRLRNSPLHF.